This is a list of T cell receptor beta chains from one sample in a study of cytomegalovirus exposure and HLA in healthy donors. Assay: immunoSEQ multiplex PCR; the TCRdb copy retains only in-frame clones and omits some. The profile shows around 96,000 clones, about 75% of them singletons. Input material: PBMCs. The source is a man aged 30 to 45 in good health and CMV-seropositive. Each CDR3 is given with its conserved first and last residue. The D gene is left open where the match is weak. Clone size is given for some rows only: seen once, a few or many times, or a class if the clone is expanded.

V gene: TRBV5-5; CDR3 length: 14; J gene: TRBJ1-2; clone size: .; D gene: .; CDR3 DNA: TGTGCCAGCAGCCCTACGACAGGACTCTATGGCTACACCTTC; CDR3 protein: CASSPTTGLYGYTF
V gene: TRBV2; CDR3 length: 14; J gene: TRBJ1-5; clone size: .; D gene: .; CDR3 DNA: TGTGCCAGCAGTGAAGGGGGGGGTTGGCAGCCCCAGCATTTT; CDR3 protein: CASSEGGGWQPQHF
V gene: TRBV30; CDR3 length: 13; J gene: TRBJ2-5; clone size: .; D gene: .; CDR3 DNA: TGTGCCTGGAGTTGGGGGGAATTAAAGACCCAGTACTTC; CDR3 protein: CAWSWGELKTQYF
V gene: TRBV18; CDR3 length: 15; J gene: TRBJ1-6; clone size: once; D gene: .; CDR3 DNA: TGTGCCAGCTCACCAGGACAAGGTTATAATTCACCCCTCCACTTT; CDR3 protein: CASSPGQGYNSPLHF
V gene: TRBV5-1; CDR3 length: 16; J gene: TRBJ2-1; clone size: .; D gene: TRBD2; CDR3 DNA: TGCGCCAGCAGCTTGGGGGTAGCGGGGGCTTACAATGAGCAGTTCTTC; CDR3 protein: CASSLGVAGAYNEQFF
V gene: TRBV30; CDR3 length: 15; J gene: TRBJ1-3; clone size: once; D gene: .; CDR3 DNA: TGTGCCTGGAGTGTCCTTTACGGGGCTGGAAACACCATATATTTT; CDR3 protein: CAWSVLYGAGNTIYF
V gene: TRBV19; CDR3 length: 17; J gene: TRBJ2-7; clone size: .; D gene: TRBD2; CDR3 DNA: TGTGCCAGTAGTCCGTCGACGGGACTAGCGGGGGCCTACGAGCAGTACTTC; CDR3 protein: CASSPSTGLAGAYEQYF
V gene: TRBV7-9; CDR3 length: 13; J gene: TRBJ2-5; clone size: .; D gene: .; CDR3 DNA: TGTGCCAGCAGCCTCGACAACCAAGAGACCCAGTACTTC; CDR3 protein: CASSLDNQETQYF
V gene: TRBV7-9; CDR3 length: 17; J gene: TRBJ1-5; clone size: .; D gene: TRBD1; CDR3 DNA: TGTTCCAGCAGCTCGGGACAGGGGTTTTTTGAGGATCAGCCCCAGCATTTT; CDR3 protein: CSSSSGQGFFEDQPQHF
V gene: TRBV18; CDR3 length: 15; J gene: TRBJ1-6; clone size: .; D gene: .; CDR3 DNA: TGTGCCAGCTCACCAGCGAGGGGGTCAGGTTCACCCCTCCACTTT; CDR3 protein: CASSPARGSGSPLHF
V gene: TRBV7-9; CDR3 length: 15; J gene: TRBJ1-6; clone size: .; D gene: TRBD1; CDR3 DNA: TGTGCCAGCAGCCCCGACAGGGAAAGTAGCTCACCCCTCCACTTT; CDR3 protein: CASSPDRESSSPLHF
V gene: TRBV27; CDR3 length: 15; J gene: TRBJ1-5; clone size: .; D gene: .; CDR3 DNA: TGTGCCAGCAGTTTATCGTCAGTCGGCAATCAGCCCCAGCATTTT; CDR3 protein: CASSLSSVGNQPQHF
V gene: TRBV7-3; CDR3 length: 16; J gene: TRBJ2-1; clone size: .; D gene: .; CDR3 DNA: TGTGCCAGCAGCTTAACCCTAAGCGGGTCCTACAATGAGCAGTTCTTC; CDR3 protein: CASSLTLSGSYNEQFF
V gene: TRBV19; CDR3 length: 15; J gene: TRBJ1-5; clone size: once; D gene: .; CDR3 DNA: TGTGCCAGGCCACGTCTCTCAGGGTCGAAATGCCCCCAGCATTTT; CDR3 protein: CARPRLSGSKCPQHF
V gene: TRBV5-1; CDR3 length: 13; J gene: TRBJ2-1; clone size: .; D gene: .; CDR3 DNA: TGCGCCAGCAGCCAGACGGGGAGCAGTGCGCAGTTCTTC; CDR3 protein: CASSQTGSSAQFF
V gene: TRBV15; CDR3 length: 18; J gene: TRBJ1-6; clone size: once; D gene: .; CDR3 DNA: TGTGCCACCAGCAGGGGACCCCGTTCGGCCGGAGGGGATTCACCCCTCCACTTT; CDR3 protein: CATSRGPRSAGGDSPLHF
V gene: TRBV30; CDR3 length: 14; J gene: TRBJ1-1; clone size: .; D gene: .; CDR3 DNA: TGTGCCGGTGGGCGAGGGGGGGCGAACACTGAAGCTTTCTTT; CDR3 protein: CAGGRGGANTEAFF
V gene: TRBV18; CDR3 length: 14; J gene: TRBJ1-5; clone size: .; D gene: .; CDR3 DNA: TGTGCCAGCTCACCGGGGAGTTGGGATCAGCCCCAGCATTTT; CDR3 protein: CASSPGSWDQPQHF
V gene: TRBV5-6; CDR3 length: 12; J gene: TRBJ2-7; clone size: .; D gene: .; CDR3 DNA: TGTGCCAGCAGTTCACAGGCCTACGAGCAGTACTTC; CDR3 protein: CASSSQAYEQYF
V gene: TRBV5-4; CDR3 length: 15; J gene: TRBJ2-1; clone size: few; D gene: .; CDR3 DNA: TGTGCCAGCAGCTTACGCTCCGGGACCTACAATGAGCAGTTCTTC; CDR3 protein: CASSLRSGTYNEQFF
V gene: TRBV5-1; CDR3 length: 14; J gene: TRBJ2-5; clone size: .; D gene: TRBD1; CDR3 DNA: TGCGCCAGCAGCTTGGGGACAGGGGAGGAGACCCAGTACTTC; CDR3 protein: CASSLGTGEETQYF
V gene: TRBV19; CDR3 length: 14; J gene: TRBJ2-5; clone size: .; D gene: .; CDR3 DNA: TGTGCCAGTAGTCCCCGACGACAGGACGAGACCCAGTACTTC; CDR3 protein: CASSPRRQDETQYF
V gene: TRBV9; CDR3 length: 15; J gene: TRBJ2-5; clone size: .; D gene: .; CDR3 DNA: TGTGCCAGCAGCGTAGGGGGGGGGCCGGGAGAGACCCAGTACTTC; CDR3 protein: CASSVGGGPGETQYF
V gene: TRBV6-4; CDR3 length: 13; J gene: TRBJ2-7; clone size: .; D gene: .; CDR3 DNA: TGTGCCAGCAGTGACTCCCCTTCAGGCGAGCAGTACTTC; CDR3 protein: CASSDSPSGEQYF
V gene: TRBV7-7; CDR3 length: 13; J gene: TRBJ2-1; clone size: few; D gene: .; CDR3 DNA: TGTGCCAGCAGCTTAGGGGTTAGCAGTGAGCAGTTCTTC; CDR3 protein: CASSLGVSSEQFF
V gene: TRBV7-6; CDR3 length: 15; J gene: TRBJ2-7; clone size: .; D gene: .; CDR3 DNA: TGTGCCAGCAGCTTAGGGGGCCAAGTCTCCTACGAGCAGTACTTC; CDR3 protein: CASSLGGQVSYEQYF
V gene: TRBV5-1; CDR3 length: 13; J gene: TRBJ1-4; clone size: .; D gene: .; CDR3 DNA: TGCGCCAGCAGCTTGGCAGGGGACGGAAAACTGTTTTTT; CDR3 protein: CASSLAGDGKLFF
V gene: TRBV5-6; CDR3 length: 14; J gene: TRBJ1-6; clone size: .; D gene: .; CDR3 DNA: TGTGCCAGCAGCTCATTACAGGTTCATTCACCCCTCCACTTT; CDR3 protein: CASSSLQVHSPLHF
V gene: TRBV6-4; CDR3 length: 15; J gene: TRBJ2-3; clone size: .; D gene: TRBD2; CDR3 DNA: TGTGCCAGCAGCAGACTAGCGGGGGACACAGATACGCAGTATTTT; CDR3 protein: CASSRLAGDTDTQYF
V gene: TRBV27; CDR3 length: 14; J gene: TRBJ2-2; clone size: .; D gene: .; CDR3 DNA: TGTGCCAGCAGTGACAGGCCGAGAGCCGGGGAGCTGTTTTTT; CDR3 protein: CASSDRPRAGELFF
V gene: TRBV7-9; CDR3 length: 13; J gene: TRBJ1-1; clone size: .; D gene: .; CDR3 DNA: TGTGCCAGCAGCACGACAGCGAACACTGAAGCTTTCTTT; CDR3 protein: CASSTTANTEAFF
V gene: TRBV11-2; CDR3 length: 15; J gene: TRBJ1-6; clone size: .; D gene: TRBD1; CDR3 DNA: TGTGCCAGCAGACGCGGACAGGCAAATAATTCACCCCTCCACTTT; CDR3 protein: CASRRGQANNSPLHF
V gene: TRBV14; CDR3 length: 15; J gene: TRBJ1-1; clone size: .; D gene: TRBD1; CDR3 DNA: TGTGCCAGCAGCCAAGTCAGGGGGAAGAACACTGAAGCTTTCTTT; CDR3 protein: CASSQVRGKNTEAFF